This TCR beta chain is drawn from a study of shared clonotypes between healthy human individuals (dated by TCRdb to the early 2020s). About the investigation overall: The cohort comprised a couple of women and a few men aged 18 to 49 years. For each donor, CD4 naive and CD4 memory were each run on three plates, CD8 naive on two plates, and CD8 memory on one plate. To estimate repertoire size and how much clonotype sharing occurs between individuals, the study deeply sequenced the blood TCR repertoires of five healthy adults. To increase sequencing depth and limit assay-specific biases, different laboratories used diverse techniques to prepare libraries and sequence TCR repertoires. Each donor's leukapheresis produced roughly between roughly 0.85 and 10 billion PBMCs. Broader findings and caveats from the paper: Based on pairwise subsampling, the degree of clonotype sharing among donors was expected to be affected by sequencing depth. The genetic and exposure-history diversity represented was limited by the small number of donors. Even with the large sequencing depth, rarefaction of the sorted-subset datasets indicated that sequencing was incomplete. Higher generation probabilities were observed for clonotypes shared by all four sorted-subset donors than for non-shared clonotypes. Larger estimated clonotype richness was generally found for naive subsets than for memory subsets. Sampling was restricted to blood, and TCR repertoires in tissues likely differ from the TCR repertoires found in blood. Approximately 5% of naive CD4, approximately 3.7% of naive CD8, about 2.1% of memory CD4, and around 0.4% of memory CD8 clonotypes were shared across several donors.

Taken from cysteine to phenylalanine, the CDR3 has 15 residues. Only CDR3 DNA remains: 45 bases, in frame from the first base. From a lookup of the germline V gene, CDR1 and CDR2 are SGHRS and YFSETQ. V is cut back by 5 bases and J by 6 bases, with 11 bases in the junction unmatched. Using the deep immunoSEQ assay, TCR CDR3 regions were amplified from genomic DNA by multiplex PCR. Genomic DNA extracted from each cell subset was distributed evenly over all wells of several immunoSEQ 96-well plates, and each plate served as one replicate. For sorted subsets, around 200 ng genomic DNA, equal to tens of thousands of T cell genomes, was loaded into each replicate PCR. Purified libraries were quantified with a Qubit 3.0 fluorometer, sized on a Bioanalyzer 2100, and re-quantified with the KAPA Library Quantification kit. A separate single-read 150-cycle Illumina NextSeq 550 flow cell was used to sequence each immunoSEQ 96-well plate. In the authors' own workflow: Because the immunoSEQ output included only junctional sequences and no quality scores, the filtering could not be the same as the filtering used for full-length reads. To assign V/J genes and CDR3, sequences were annotated using PyIR, a Python wrapper for IgBLAST v1.9, with IMGT germline references. Reads were filtered out if the reads had weak V/J assignments (E-value above 1e-6), no CDR3, stop codons, out-of-frame junctions, or ambiguous translated residues. A V3J clonotype was defined by an identical inferred V gene, J gene, and CDR3 amino acid sequence. Percentage overlap between repertoires was computed as shared unique clonotypes divided by the size of the smaller repertoire. Richness of each repertoire was evaluated using RTK rarefaction, the Chao1 estimator, and Recon v2.1 estimates of unobserved clonotypes. Generation probabilities were computed with OLGA for all TCRbeta clonotypes obtained by the gDNA method from a few donors. Drawn from immuneACCESS, this table holds only the in-frame rearrangements with V and J called that TCRdb kept. Clones are partly lost; checked studies trace under half to an unresolved V gene and leave the rest unexplained. V, J and clone size derive from that table, while D and trimming were established from the DNA sequence. The sample has around 990,000 clones on record, roughly 80% of them singletons. Almost 0.9% of the sample belongs to the ten largest clones.

In regard to this clone: The antigen this receptor binds is unknown. Per-nucleotide qualities are absent, and no much larger clonotype sits a single base away.

The donors were healthy, HIV-negative adults who had no recently reported acute infections or vaccinations. Every donor was a Caucasian adult living in Nashville, Tennessee, USA. Magnetic negative selection was used to enrich CD4+ T cells, after which naive cells were positively selected on CD45RA and the negative fraction became the memory subset. Blood was collected by leukapheresis, and PBMCs were isolated by Ficoll-Histopaque density gradient centrifugation and then cryopreserved in liquid nitrogen vapor phase. Analytical flow cytometry was used to check the purity and quantity of each magnetically sorted T cell population. Genomic DNA was isolated from every sorted fraction and measured by UV absorbance on a Nanodrop 2000c.

Specimen: memory CD4+ T cells from PBMCs. The cell subset or site label corresponds to: CD45RA-negative fraction. This receptor was identified in a man between 18 and 35 years old in good health. Some clones in this sample may be carry-over from other donors' samples. Here the chain combines TRBV5-1 and TRBJ2-7, with 10 bases aligning to TRBD1. CDR3 region: CASRSDGTGASEQYF. In nucleotides, the sequence is TGCGCCAGCAGATCAGACGGGACAGGGGCTTCCGAGCAGTACTTC.